This T cell receptor beta chain stems from a study of cytomegalovirus exposure and HLA in healthy donors (dated by TCRdb to about 2017). Notes on the research overall: According to an earlier analysis of a few hundred of the donors, 150 million to 200 million T cells yielded 117 million unique TCR beta sequences and about 300 Gb of sequence data. Among 350 to 400 genotyped donors of the cohort, an average of about 240,000 unique TCR beta nucleotide sequences were sequenced per donor, around a sixth of them non-productive. Typing coverage differed by locus: A, B, C, DRB1 and DQB1 were typed in roughly 629-640 donors, DQA1 in around 500, DPA1 in approximately 610, and DPB1 in roughly 470. HLA typing included class I and class II loci at four-digit resolution. Among the approximately 420 genotyped donors, about 83% belonged to the genetic ancestry cluster associated with self-reported Caucasian donors. All discovery cohort repertoires had been generated using a single sequencing platform. The study aimed to test whether signatures of past pathogen exposure could be identified by cataloging public T cell receptors. Donor age, sex, ethnicity and CMV serostatus were compiled alongside the repertoire data. The study used immunosequencing to profile the T cell repertoires of under 700 subjects and linked those repertoires to cytomegalovirus serostatus. A later analysis re-analyzed previously published TCR beta repertoires from 650 to 800 donors and added high-resolution HLA genotyping to study TCR occurrence patterns. An earlier analysis of some 600 of the donors applied high-throughput TCR beta sequencing to assess whether each TCR beta V gene segment acted as functional or pseudogenic. Around 300 gigabases of sequencing data and roughly 90 million unique TCR sequences were included in an early release covering over 600 HLA-typed donors. High-throughput TCR immunosequencing, statistical association of individual TCRs with disease status, and machine learning were combined to predict cytomegalovirus infection status. A later genetic analysis took genome-wide SNP genotypes for about 55% of the 666 donors and used that subset as a discovery cohort. Four to six DR-DQ haplotypes were handled as single units for association and clustering, since linkage in the cohort was strong. Rather than using new phenotypic data, the later analysis identified candidate immune exposures from TCR beta sequences and from how often those sequences occurred across donors. Along with the 666-subject first cohort, a separate validation cohort of some 130 different subjects was used. Results and caveats for the whole study, not just this receptor: The sequencing pipeline was judged likely to have produced a cluster of highly shared sequence variants as a technical artifact. The classifier was reported to diagnose cytomegalovirus status with high specificity and sensitivity in both the original cohort and the validation cohort. In a later analysis, HLA-associated TCR beta chains were found to be more clonally expanded and to have lower generation probabilities than equally common non-associated chains. Most CMV-associated TCR beta chains appeared to be HLA-restricted in a later analysis, and the HLA associations seemed to be driven largely by CMV exposure. CMV serostatus was the only immune exposure information available for the cohort. Linkage disequilibrium might explain the correlated functional status among segregating V segments, but an unknown experimental factor could not be excluded. A further reported finding was that TCR beta sequences accurately predicted the HLA-A and HLA-B alleles for most subjects in the first cohort. Compared with the approximately 700-donor mean, donors in an Asian-associated ancestry cluster had fewer N-insertions in productive TCRs, according to a later genetic analysis. Sequencing depth was assumed to be roughly uniform across donors in the presence/absence analyses, though that assumption may not hold. The authors suggested that the approach could potentially be extended to other disease states and immunological phenotypes. At a false discovery rate of 0.05, a later analysis linked around 17,000 TCR beta sequences to specific HLA alleles. Because some donors lacked HLA typing at each locus, the association tests relied only on the typed subset. In vitro tests confirmed that a few of the cytomegalovirus-associated TCR beta chains recognize cytomegalovirus antigens. About 17 rarely observed V segments, including chromosome 9 orphons, were excluded from the earlier analysis of about 610 of the donors because counts were too low. When HLA alleles, especially DR and DQ, strongly co-occurred, TCR associations were difficult to assign to individual alleles. In a later analysis, TCR association rates were found to vary across HLA loci, with the most associated TCRs seen for DRB1 alleles and the fewest for HLA-C alleles. A later analysis reported that several top co-occurrence clusters appeared linked to parvovirus B19, influenza, CMV and Epstein-Barr virus. Broadly in line with IMGT annotations, most TCR beta V segments showed up in productive rearrangements about 90% or about 30% of the time in an earlier analysis of several hundred of the donors. This cohort had only TCR beta chains sequenced, and the lack of alpha or paired-chain data limited which features could be detected. Most TCR sequences were observed very rarely across donors, whereas some public TCRs were present in many individuals. A later genetic analysis associated a missense DCLRE1C variant with V-gene and J-gene trimming of TCR beta chains, and an independent cohort replicated the association. A total of about 150 TCR beta chains were listed by the study as associated with cytomegalovirus.

Libraries were prepared through the immunoSEQ multiplex PCR assay. The multiplex PCR relied on a mix of 60 forward primers for TCR Vbeta segments and 13 reverse primers for TCR Jbeta segments. A multiplex PCR assay on genomic DNA amplified the CDR3 region of rearranged TCR beta genes. Amplified TCR beta libraries were sequenced as 87-base-pair reads on the Illumina HiSeq System. The original methods were these. A later analysis counted about 80 million unique TCR beta chains across the 700 or so repertoires, and 9.5 million to 11 million of these chains were shared by at least two donors. Raw reads were error-corrected and collapsed into unique sequences by a nearest-neighbor algorithm in which closely related sequences were merged to remove PCR and sequencing errors. V, D and J gene segments were assigned by aligning CDR3 sequences to IMGT reference sequences. For a sequence to be retained, a match of at least six nucleotides was required to both a V gene segment and a J gene segment. A rearrangement counted as productive if the CDR3 had no stop codons and remained in frame with V and J, and every other rearrangement counted as non-productive. Following IMGT convention, CDR3 was defined as the stretch from the second conserved V-encoded cysteine up to the conserved J-encoded phenylalanine. The earlier analysis of fewer than 750 of the donors excluded sequences that lacked an unambiguous match to a single V gene segment. In an earlier analysis of almost 600 of the donors, a V segment was called functional when productive rearrangements were above 56.7%, and segregating when the standard deviation between donors exceeded 5%. To diagnose cytomegalovirus status from the catalog of TCR beta chain sequences, a statistical classification framework was built. A later analysis assigned V and J genes by comparing TCR nucleotide sequences with IMGT/GENE-DB human TR gene sequences. A later analysis assigned CDR3 sequences and most-parsimonious VDJ recombination scenarios with the TCRdist pipeline. In a later analysis, each TCR beta chain was defined by its CDR3 amino acid sequence together with its V-gene family, and reads without a unique V-gene family were excluded. To address suspected cross-contamination and a sequencing artifact, a later analysis removed under 600 highly shared, low-generation-probability nucleotide sequences. In a later analysis, a clonal expansion index was calculated for each public chain from normalized within-repertoire ranks of inferred template counts. In a later analysis, generation probabilities were computed using a VDJ recombination model fitted to out-of-frame rearrangements, and the results were checked against IGoR. A later analysis scored TCR-TCR, TCR-HLA and TCR-CMV co-occurrence with hypergeometric tests, applying a repertoire-size bias correction to TCR pairs. To estimate false discovery rates, a later analysis permuted the HLA or CMV assignments 20 times. In a later analysis, co-occurring TCRs were grouped with DBSCAN, and TCRdist sequence similarity was added when clustering was performed within HLA-allele-positive subsets. For co-occurrence clustering, repertoires with fewer than 30,000 or more than 120,000 public chains were excluded, along with four to six repertoires with anomalous nucleotide sharing. Held by TCRdb, this immuneACCESS table contains in-frame sequences only and omits some clones. Under half of the omission traces to an unresolved V gene where checked; the cause of the rest is unknown. The D gene and trimming were derived from the DNA, and the V and J assignments and clone size from that table. In all, the sample holds some 150,000 clones, and roughly 8.8% of those were seen once. The ten top clones hold roughly 6.4% of the sample.

This clone was detected a few times. Its antigen is currently not known. No base quality information exists; no much larger clone differs at one position. The cohort comprised approximately 700 healthy bone marrow donors. At the time of sampling, all cohort members were nominally healthy, though unrecorded immune exposures were likely present. The donor was CMV seropositive and belonged to the group of around 300 seropositive cohort members. Each donor provided a peripheral blood sample, and peripheral blood mononuclear cells were used for TCR beta sequencing. The Qiagen DNeasy Blood Extraction Kit was used to extract genomic DNA from the blood cell samples. Material: PBMCs. This TCR came from a woman between 35 and 50 years old in good health and CMV-seropositive.

At the DNA level, the sequence is TGTGCCAGCAGCCTCGGACAGGGGGCTTGGGAAAAACTGTTTTTT. This translates into CASSLGQGAWEKLFF. The chain was built from TRBV7-6 and TRBJ1-4; 11 middle bases align to TRBD1. According to the germline V gene, CDR1 reads SGHVS and CDR2 reads FNYEAQ. V is pruned by 5 bases and J by 8 bases, leaving 7 bases of the junction without a gene match. The CDR3 runs 15 amino acids, cysteine and phenylalanine included. Of all the DNA, just the CDR3 is kept, 45 bases in frame from base 1. Where the CDR3 stops, the reference TRBV7-6 and TRBJ1-4 genes take over; the full variable domain is GAGVSQSPRYKVTKRGQDVALRCDPISGHVSLYWYRQALGQGPEFLTYFNYEAQQDKSGLPNDRFSAERPEGSISTLTIQRTEQRDSAMYRCASSLGQGAWEKLFFGSGTQLSVL.